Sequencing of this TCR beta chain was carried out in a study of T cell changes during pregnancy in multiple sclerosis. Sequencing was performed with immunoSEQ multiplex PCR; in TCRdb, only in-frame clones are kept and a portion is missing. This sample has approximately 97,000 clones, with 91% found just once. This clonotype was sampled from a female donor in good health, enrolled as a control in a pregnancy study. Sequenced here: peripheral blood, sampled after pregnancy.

The CDR3 here is CASSITSINREDGYTF. For the CDR3, the DNA is TGTGCCAGTAGTATTACGTCGATCAACCGCGAGGATGGCTACACCTTC. The V gene is TRBV19, the J gene TRBJ1-2; D ambiguous. The germline CDR1 and CDR2 sequences are LNHDA and SQIVND (reference sequence). V lost 3 bases to trimming and J lost 6 bases, with 20 bases between them. This CDR3 spans 16 amino acids.